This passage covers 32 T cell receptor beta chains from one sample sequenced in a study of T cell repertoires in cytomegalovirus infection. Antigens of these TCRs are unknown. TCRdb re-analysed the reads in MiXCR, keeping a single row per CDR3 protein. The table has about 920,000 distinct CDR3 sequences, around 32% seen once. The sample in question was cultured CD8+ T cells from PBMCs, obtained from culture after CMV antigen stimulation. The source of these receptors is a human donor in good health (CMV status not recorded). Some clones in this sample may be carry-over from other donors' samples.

The CDR3 DNA follows: TGTGCCAGCAGTGTCGTCCTAGCGGGGGCGAACACCGGGGAGCTGTTTTTT. Protein sequence: CASSVVLAGANTGELFF. The chain combines TRBV2 with TRBJ2-2; TRBD2 matches 10 bases. The CDR3 loop spans 17 amino acids. From germline, CDR1 is SNHLY and CDR2 FYNNEI. Losses at the gene ends were 4 bases for V and 0 bases for J; bases not matched to a gene: 5.

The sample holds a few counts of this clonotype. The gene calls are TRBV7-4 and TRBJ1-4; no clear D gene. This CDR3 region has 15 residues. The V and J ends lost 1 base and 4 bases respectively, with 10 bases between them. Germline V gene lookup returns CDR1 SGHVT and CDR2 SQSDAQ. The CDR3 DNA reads TGTGCCAGCAGCTTAGAGGCAGGTTTTAATGAAAAACTGTTTTTT. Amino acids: CASSLEAGFNEKLFF. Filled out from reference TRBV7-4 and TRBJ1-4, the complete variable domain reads GAGVSQSPRYKVAKRGRDVALRCDSISGHVTLYWYRQTLGQGSEVLTYSQSDAQRDKSGRPSGRFSAERPERSVSTLKIQRTEQGDSAVYLCASSLEAGFNEKLFFGSGTQLSVL.

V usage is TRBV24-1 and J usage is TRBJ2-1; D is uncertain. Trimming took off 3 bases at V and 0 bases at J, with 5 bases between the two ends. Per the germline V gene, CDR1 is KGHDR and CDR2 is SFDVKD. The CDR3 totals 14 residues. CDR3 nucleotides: TGTGCCACCAGTGATACCAACTCCTACAATGAGCAGTTCTTC. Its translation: CATSDTNSYNEQFF.

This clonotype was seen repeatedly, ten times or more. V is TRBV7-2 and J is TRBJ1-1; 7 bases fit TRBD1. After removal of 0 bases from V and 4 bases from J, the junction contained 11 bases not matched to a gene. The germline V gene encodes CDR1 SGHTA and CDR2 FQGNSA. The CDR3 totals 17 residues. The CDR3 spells CASSLARQGWWGTEAFF. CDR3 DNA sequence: TGTGCCAGCAGCTTAGCGCGACAGGGCTGGTGGGGCACTGAAGCTTTCTTT. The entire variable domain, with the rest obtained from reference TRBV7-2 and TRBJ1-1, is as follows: GAGVSQSPSNKVTEKGKDVELRCDPISGHTALYWYRQSLGQGLEFLIYFQGNSAPDKSGLPSDRFSAERTGGSVSTLTIQRTQQEDSAVYLCASSLARQGWWGTEAFFGQGTRLTVV.

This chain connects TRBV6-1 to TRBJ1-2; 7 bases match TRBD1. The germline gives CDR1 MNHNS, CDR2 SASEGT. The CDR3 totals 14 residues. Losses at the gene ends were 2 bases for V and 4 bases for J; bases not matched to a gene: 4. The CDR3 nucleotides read TGTGCCAGCAGTGAATGGGGACAGACCTATGGCTACACCTTC. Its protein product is CASSEWGQTYGYTF.

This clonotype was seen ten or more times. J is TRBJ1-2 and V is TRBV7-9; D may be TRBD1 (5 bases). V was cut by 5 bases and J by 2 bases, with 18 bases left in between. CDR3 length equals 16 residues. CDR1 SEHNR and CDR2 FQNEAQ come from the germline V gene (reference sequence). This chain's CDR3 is CASSTDRDPQNYGYTF. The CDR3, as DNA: TGTGCCAGCAGCACCGACCGGGACCCACAAAACTATGGCTACACCTTC.

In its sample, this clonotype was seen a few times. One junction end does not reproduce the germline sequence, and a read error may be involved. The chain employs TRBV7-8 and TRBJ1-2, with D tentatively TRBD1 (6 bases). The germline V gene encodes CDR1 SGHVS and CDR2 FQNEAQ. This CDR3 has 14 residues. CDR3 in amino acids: CASRLASTGKGYTF. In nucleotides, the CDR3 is TGTGCCAGCAGATTAGCTAGCACAGGGAAAGGCTACACCTTC.

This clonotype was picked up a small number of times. The chain's CDR3 is CASTGDYRGEQFF. CDR3 bases: TGTGCCAGCACCGGGGACTATCGGGGTGAGCAGTTCTTC. This sequence joins TRBV12-3 or TRBV12-4 and TRBJ2-1; TRBD2 aligns across 7 bases. The CDR3 consists of 13 residues. V gave up 7 bases and J gave up 9 bases; unmatched junction bases: 9.

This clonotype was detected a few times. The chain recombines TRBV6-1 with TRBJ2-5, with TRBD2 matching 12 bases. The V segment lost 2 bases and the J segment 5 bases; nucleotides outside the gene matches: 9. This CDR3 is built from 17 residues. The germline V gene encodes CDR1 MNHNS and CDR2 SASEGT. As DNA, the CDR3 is TGTGCCAGCAGTGAATCCCGGACTAGCGGGGCCCGGGAGACCCAGTACTTC. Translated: CASSESRTSGARETQYF.

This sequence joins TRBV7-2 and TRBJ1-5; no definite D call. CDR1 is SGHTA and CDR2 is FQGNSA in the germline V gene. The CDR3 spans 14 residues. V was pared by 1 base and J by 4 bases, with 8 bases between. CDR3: CASSLGSTNQPQHF. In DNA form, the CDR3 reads TGTGCCAGCAGCTTAGGCAGCACGAATCAGCCCCAGCATTTT.

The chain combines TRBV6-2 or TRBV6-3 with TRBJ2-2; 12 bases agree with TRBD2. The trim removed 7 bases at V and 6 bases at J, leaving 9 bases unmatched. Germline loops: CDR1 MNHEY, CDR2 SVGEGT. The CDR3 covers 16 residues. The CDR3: CASTHLGLAGPGELFF. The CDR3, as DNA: TGTGCCAGCACCCACCTCGGACTAGCGGGGCCCGGGGAGCTGTTTTTT.

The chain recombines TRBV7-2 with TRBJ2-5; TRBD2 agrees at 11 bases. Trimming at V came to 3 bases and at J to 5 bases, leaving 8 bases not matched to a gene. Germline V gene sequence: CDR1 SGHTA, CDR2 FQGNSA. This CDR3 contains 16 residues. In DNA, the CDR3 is TGTGCCAGCAGCTTCCATAGCGGGGGGGGCTTGGAGACCCAGTACTTC. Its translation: CASSFHSGGGLETQYF.

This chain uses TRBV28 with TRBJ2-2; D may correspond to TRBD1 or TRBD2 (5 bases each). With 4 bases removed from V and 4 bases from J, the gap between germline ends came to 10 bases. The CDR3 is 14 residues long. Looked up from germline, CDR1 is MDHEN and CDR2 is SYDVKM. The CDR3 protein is CASSYRDPTGELFF. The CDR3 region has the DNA TGTGCCAGCAGTTATCGGGACCCCACCGGGGAGCTGTTTTTT.

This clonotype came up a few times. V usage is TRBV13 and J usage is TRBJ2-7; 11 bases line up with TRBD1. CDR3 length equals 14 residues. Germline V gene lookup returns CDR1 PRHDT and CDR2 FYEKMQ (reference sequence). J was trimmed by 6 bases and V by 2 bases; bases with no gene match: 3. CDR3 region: CASSLSGTGGEQYF. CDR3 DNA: TGTGCCAGCAGCTTATCCGGGACAGGGGGCGAGCAGTACTTC.

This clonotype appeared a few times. CDR3 region: CASSMGDRATGELFF. DNA of the CDR3: TGTGCCAGTAGTATGGGGGACAGGGCCACCGGGGAGCTGTTTTTT. V gene TRBV19 combines with J gene TRBJ2-2; 9 bases are shared with TRBD1. CDR1 and CDR2 from the germline V gene are LNHDA and SQIVND (reference sequence). CDR3 length equals 15 residues. The V and J ends lost 3 bases and 4 bases, in that order; junction bases with no gene match: 3.

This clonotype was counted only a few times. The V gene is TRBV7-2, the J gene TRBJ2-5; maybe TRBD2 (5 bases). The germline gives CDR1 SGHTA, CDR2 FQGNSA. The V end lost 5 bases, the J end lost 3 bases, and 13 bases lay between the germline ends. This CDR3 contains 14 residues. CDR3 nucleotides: TGTGCCAGCAGCATTCATCGGGGTAAAGAGACCCAGTACTTC. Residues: CASSIHRGKETQYF.

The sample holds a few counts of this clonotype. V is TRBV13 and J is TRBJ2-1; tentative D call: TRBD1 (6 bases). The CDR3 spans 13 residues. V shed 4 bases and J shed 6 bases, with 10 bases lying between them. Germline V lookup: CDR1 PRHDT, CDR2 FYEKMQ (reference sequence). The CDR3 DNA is TGTGCCAGCAGCTGGACAGTTTTCAATGAGCAGTTCTTC. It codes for CASSWTVFNEQFF.

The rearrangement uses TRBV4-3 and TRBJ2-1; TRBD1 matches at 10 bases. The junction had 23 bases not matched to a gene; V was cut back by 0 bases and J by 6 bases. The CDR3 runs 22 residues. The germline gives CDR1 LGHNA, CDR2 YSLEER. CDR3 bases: TGCGCCAGCAGCCAAGAATATCTCCCCGGGACAGGGGCGAAGGTACGTCTCAATGAGCAGTTCTTC. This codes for CASSQEYLPGTGAKVRLNEQFF.

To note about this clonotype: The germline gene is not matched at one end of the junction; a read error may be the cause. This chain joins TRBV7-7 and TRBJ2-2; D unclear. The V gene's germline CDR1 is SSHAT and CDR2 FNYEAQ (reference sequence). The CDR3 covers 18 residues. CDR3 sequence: CASSLDGSVRANTGELFF. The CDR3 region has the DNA TGTGCTAGCAGCTTAGACGGCAGCGTTCGTGCGAACACCGGGGAGCTGTTTTTT. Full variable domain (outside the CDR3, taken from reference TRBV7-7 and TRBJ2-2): GAGVSQSPRYKVTKRGQDVTLRCDPISSHATLYWYQQALGQGPEFLTYFNYEAQPDKSGLPSDRFSAERPEGSISTLTIQRTEQRDSAMYRCASSLDGSVRANTGELFFGEGSRLTVL.

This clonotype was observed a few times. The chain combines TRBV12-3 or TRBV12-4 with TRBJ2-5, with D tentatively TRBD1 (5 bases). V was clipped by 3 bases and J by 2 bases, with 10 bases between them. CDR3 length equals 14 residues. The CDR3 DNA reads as TGTGCCAGCAGTTTTAGCAGGGAACAAGAGACCCAGTACTTC. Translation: CASSFSREQETQYF.

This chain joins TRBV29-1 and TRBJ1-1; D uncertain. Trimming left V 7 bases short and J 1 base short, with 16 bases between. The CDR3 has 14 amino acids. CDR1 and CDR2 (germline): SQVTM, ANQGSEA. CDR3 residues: CSAGSSSTNTEAFF. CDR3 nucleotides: TGCAGCGCTGGGTCCTCCAGTACGAACACTGAAGCTTTCTTT.

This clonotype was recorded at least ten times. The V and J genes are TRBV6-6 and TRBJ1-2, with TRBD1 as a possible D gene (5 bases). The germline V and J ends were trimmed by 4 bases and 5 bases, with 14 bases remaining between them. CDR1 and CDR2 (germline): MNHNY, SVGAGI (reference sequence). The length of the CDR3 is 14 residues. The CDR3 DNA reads TGTGCCAGCAGTTCCCGGGGGAGGGGATATGGCTACACCTTC. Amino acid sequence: CASSSRGRGYGYTF.

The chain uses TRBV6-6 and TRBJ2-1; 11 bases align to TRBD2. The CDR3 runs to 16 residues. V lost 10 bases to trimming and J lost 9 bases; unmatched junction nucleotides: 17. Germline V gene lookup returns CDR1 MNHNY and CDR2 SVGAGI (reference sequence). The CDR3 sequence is CANRGSGLAGLGEQFF. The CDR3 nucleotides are TGTGCCAACAGAGGGTCTGGACTAGCGGGTCTCGGTGAGCAGTTCTTC.

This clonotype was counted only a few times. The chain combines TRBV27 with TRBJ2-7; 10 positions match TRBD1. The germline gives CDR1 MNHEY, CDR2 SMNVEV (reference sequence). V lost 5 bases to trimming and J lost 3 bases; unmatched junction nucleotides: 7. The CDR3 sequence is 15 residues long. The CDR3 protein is CASSLGTGDLYEQYV. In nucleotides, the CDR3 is TGTGCCAGCAGTCTCGGGACAGGGGACCTCTACGAGCAGTACGTC.

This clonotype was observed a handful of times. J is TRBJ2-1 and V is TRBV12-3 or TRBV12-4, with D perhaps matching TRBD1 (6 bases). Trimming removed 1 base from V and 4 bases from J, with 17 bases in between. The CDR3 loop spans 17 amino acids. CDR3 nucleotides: TGTGCCAGCAGTTTAGGCCCCCGGGACACTATTTACAATGAGCAGTTCTTC. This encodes CASSLGPRDTIYNEQFF.

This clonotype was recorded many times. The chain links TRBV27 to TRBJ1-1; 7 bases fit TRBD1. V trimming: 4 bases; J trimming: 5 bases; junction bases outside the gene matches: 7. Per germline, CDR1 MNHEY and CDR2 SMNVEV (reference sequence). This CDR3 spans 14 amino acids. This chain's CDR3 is CASSWSAGGTEAFF. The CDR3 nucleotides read TGTGCCAGCAGTTGGAGCGCAGGGGGAACTGAAGCTTTCTTT.

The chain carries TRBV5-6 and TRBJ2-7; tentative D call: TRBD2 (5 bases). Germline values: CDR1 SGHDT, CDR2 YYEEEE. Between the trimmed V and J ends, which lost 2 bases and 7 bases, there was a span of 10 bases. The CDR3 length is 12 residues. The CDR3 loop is CASSFSTGEQYF. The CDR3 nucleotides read TGTGCCAGCAGCTTCTCCACGGGGGAGCAGTACTTC. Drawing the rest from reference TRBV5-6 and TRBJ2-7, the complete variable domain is DAGVTQSPTHLIKTRGQQVTLRCSPKSGHDTVSWYQQALGQGPQFIFQYYEEEERQRGNFPDRFSGHQFPNYSSELNVNALLLGDSALYLCASSFSTGEQYFGPGTRLTVT.

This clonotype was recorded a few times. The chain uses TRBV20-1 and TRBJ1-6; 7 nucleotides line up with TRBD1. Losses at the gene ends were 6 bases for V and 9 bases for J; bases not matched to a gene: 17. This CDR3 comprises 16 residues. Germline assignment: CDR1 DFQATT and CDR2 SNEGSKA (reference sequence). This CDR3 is CSALGQIYNSRSPLHF. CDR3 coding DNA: TGCAGTGCCCTGGGACAGATCTATAATTCGCGTTCACCCCTCCACTTT.

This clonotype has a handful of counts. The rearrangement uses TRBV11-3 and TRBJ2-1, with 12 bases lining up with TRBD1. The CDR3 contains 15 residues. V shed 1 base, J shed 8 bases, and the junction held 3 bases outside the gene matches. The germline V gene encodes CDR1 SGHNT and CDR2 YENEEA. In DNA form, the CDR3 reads TGTGCCAGCAGCTTAGTAGGGACAGGGGGCTATGAGCAGTTCTTC. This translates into CASSLVGTGGYEQFF. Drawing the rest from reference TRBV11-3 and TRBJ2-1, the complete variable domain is EAGVVQSPRYKIIEKKQPVAFWCNPISGHNTLYWYLQNLGQGPELLIRYENEEAVDDSQLPKDRFSAERLKGVDSTLKIQPAELGDSAVYLCASSLVGTGGYEQFFGPGTRLTVL.

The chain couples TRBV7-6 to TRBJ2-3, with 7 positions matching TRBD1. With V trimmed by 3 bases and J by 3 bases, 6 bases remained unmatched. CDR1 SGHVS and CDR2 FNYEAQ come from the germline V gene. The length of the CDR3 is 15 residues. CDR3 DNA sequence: TGTGCCAGCAGCTTGATGAAGGGGGCAACAGATACGCAGTATTTT. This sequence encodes CASSLMKGATDTQYF.

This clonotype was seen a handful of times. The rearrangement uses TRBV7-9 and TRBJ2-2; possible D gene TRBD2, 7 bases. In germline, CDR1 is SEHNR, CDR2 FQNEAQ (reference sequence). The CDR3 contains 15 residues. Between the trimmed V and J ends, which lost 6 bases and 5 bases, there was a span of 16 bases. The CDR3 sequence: CASSPFGGLTGELFF. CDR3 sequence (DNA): TGTGCCAGCAGTCCCTTCGGGGGGCTTACCGGGGAGCTGTTTTTT.

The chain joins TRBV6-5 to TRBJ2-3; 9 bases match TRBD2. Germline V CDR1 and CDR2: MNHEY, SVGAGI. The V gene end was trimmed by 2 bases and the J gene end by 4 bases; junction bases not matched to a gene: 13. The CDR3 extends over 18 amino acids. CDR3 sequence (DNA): TGTGCCAGCAGTTACGGGATGGAGCGGGGGGCCTCGGCAGATACGCAGTATTTT. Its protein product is CASSYGMERGASADTQYF.